The entry below describes one TCR beta chain. Its antigen is not identified. As the method of synthesis, 5'RACE template switching with UMIs yielded TCR beta cDNA. For each CDR3 protein, TCRdb gives one entry from its re-call of the 5' RACE reads, without DNA. Recorded for this sample: about 430,000 distinct CDR3 sequences. The sample belongs to a study of T cells expressing NK-cell markers. Study details: From sorted CD3+CD56+NKG2C+, CD3+CD56+NKG2C- and CD3+CD56-NKG2C+ T cells came the TCR beta repertoires. The study's findings and limits: Specificity for HCMV among expanded NKG2C+ T cell clones was not established. These same clonotypes (in several donors) also led the CD3+CD56-NKG2C+ fraction.

This CDR3 region has 14 residues. In germline, CDR1 is DFQATT, CDR2 SNEGSKA (reference sequence). V is TRBV20-1 and J is TRBJ1-1; the TRBD1 assignment by TCRdb is unverifiable without DNA. This TCR came from a woman aged 50 to 65 in good health. The specimen sequenced was blood T cells: a sorted CD56 or NKG2C T cell subset, CD4+ or CD8+ T cells, or bulk PBMC T cells (not recorded which). CDR3 region: CSARDSGQVDEAFF.